These 26 T cell receptor beta chains were sequenced from one sample in a study of T cell responses to AZD1222 COVID-19 vaccine. Profiled with immunoSEQ multiplex PCR; TCRdb holds only in-frame clones, not every one. The profile covers about 170,000 clones, with 80% to 95% appearing a single time and about 3.9% taken by the ten largest. The sequenced sample was peripheral blood, obtained on day 0 of AZD1222 vaccination. Receptors were obtained from an adult in good health.

The chain combines TRBV3-1 (or the pseudogene TRBV3-2) with TRBJ2-1; the match to TRBD2 covers 7 bases. J lost 9 bases, V lost 1 base, and 6 bases had no gene match. Germline V gene data show CDR1 as LGHDT and CDR2 as YNNKEL (reference sequence). The CDR3 length is 14 residues. The CDR3 here is CASSQAGTMSEQFF. The CDR3 nucleotides are TGTGCCAGCAGCCAAGCCGGGACTATGAGTGAGCAGTTCTTC.

The rearrangement links TRBV18 to TRBJ1-4; D is unresolved. The CDR3 extends over 15 amino acids. V lost 1 base to trimming and J lost 7 bases, with 13 bases between them. The V gene's germline CDR1 is KGHSH and CDR2 LQKENI. CDR3 sequence: CASSPRDNLGEKLFF. Here the CDR3 DNA reads TGTGCCAGCTCACCACGTGATAATTTGGGTGAAAAACTGTTTTTT.

V usage is TRBV6-5 and J usage is TRBJ1-4; D possibly corresponds to TRBD1 (5 bases). Germline loops: CDR1 MNHEY, CDR2 SVGAGI. V lost 10 bases to trimming and J lost 0 bases, with 15 bases between them. The CDR3 extends over 15 amino acids. CDR3 DNA sequence: TGTGCCACCTCGCCGGGGGAGGCAACTAATGAAAAACTGTTTTTT. It yields the protein CATSPGEATNEKLFF.

This chain links TRBV6-5 with TRBJ2-7, with a possible D match to TRBD1 (7 bases). The V gene's germline CDR1 is MNHEY and CDR2 SVGAGI. Trimming stripped 0 bases from V and 4 bases from J, with 13 bases between. This CDR3 is 15 amino acids long. CDR3 sequence (DNA): TGTGCCAGCAGTTACTCGGGGGGACAGAGGTACGAGCAGTACTTC. Amino acids: CASSYSGGQRYEQYF.

J is TRBJ2-3 and V is TRBV5-4, with D perhaps being TRBD1 or TRBD2 (5 bases each). In germline, CDR1 is SGHNT, CDR2 YYREEE (reference sequence). V lost 0 bases and J 4 bases, leaving 18 bases between the germline ends. The CDR3 is 17 amino acids. This CDR3 reads CASSLAWDPENPDTQYF. In nucleotides, the CDR3 is TGTGCCAGCAGCTTGGCATGGGACCCGGAAAACCCAGATACGCAGTATTTT.

This sequence joins TRBV2 and TRBJ1-1, with D perhaps matching TRBD1 (6 bases). Germline V gene data show CDR1 as SNHLY and CDR2 as FYNNEI. V gave up 7 bases and J gave up 0 bases, with 9 bases separating them. The CDR3 is 13 amino acids. DNA for the CDR3: TGTGCCAGCAAGGACAGCATGAACACTGAAGCTTTCTTT. As protein: CASKDSMNTEAFF.

The chain combines TRBV6-5 with TRBJ1-2; D is possibly TRBD1 (5 bases). The CDR3 has 14 residues. Trimming took off 6 bases at V and 8 bases at J, with 19 bases between the two ends. Germline V gene lookup returns CDR1 MNHEY and CDR2 SVGAGI. The CDR3 loop is CASRGDGVPGGYTF. Written as DNA, the CDR3 is TGTGCCAGCAGGGGGGACGGGGTGCCGGGAGGCTACACCTTC.

The chain employs TRBV28 and TRBJ1-2, with TRBD1 identical over 9 bases. The CDR3 is 15 residues long. Germline V gene sequence: CDR1 MDHEN, CDR2 SYDVKM. V lost 4 bases to trimming and J lost 7 bases; unmatched junction nucleotides: 10. DNA of the CDR3: TGTGCCAGCAGTTCCTTCACCGGGACAGGGACTGGCTACACCTTC. As protein: CASSSFTGTGTGYTF.

The CDR3 loop is CASSLGSMVLNEQFF. CDR3 in DNA: TGTGCCAGCAGCTTGGGTTCTATGGTTCTCAATGAGCAGTTCTTC. The chain recombines TRBV5-8 with TRBJ2-1; D is undetermined. Trimming stripped 0 bases from V and 6 bases from J, with 13 bases between. The CDR3 covers 15 residues. Germline V gene sequence: CDR1 SGHTS, CDR2 YDEGEE.

The chain carries TRBV30 and TRBJ1-2; 7 bases are shared with TRBD1. From germline, CDR1 is GTSNPN and CDR2 SVGIG (reference sequence). V was pared by 5 bases and J by 2 bases, with 11 bases of the junction left unmatched. This CDR3 is 15 amino acids long. The DNA of the CDR3 is TGTGCCTGGGGGTGCCCGGGACAGAGAAACTATGGCTACACCTTC. The encoded protein is CAWGCPGQRNYGYTF. The complete variable domain, with remaining parts taken from reference TRBV30 and TRBJ1-2, reads SQTIHQWPATLVQPVGSPLSLECTVEGTSNPNLYWYRQAAGRGLQLLFYSVGIGQISSEVPQNLSASRPQDRQFILSSKKLLLSDSGFYLCAWGCPGQRNYGYTFGSGTRLTVV.

The V call is TRBV5-1, the J call TRBJ2-3; D remains unclear. Deletions cut 0 bases from V and 3 bases from J, with 11 bases between. The CDR3 sequence is 15 residues long. Germline V lookup: CDR1 SGHRS, CDR2 YFSETQ. The CDR3 region is CASSLAGLRTDTQYF. CDR3 coding DNA: TGCGCCAGCAGCTTGGCGGGCTTAAGGACAGATACGCAGTATTTT. The variable domain in full, with the rest retrieved from reference TRBV5-1 and TRBJ2-3, is KAGVTQTPRYLIKTRGQQVTLSCSPISGHRSVSWYQQTPGQGLQFLFEYFSETQRNKGNFPGRFSGRQFSNSRSEMNVSTLELGDSALYLCASSLAGLRTDTQYFGPGTRLTVL.

The rearrangement links TRBV4-1 to TRBJ2-2, with D uncertain. V was pared by 1 base and J by 1 base, with 4 bases between. The CDR3 spans 14 residues. The germline gives CDR1 MGHRA, CDR2 YSYEKL. The CDR3 loop is CASSQGWNTGELFF. In DNA form, the CDR3 reads TGCGCCAGCAGCCAAGGATGGAACACCGGGGAGCTGTTTTTT.

V is TRBV7-8 and J is TRBJ1-4; no definite D call. V shed 1 base and J shed 3 bases, with 9 bases lying between them. CDR1 and CDR2 from the germline V gene are SGHVS and FQNEAQ. The CDR3 is 15 residues long. In nucleotides, the CDR3 is TGTGCCAGCAGCTTAGGACGCGGTGCTAATGAAAAACTGTTTTTT. Protein sequence: CASSLGRGANEKLFF.

V and J are TRBV27 and TRBJ2-2; D remains ambiguous. This CDR3 has 15 amino acids. Trimming cost V 6 bases and J 2 bases, with 13 bases left between them. The germline CDR1 and CDR2 sequences are MNHEY and SMNVEV (reference sequence). The CDR3 nucleotides are TGTGCCAGCAGACTCTACCCTGAAAACACCGGGGAGCTGTTTTTT. Translated, it gives CASRLYPENTGELFF.

Only one count was recorded for this clone. The chain carries TRBV24-1 and TRBJ1-1; D is unresolved. Germline-derived CDR1 and CDR2 are KGHDR and SFDVKD. This CDR3 has 18 residues. Trimming took 2 bases from V and 1 from J, leaving 19 bases between them. CDR3 loop: CATSDCTSLQTRNTEAFF. The DNA of the CDR3 is TGTGCCACCAGTGATTGTACTTCGTTACAGACCAGGAACACTGAAGCTTTCTTT.

The chain has TRBV7-8 and TRBJ2-1; D is perhaps TRBD2 (5 bases). Trimming shortened V by 4 bases and J by 0 bases, and 10 bases separated the two germline ends. The CDR3 covers 15 residues. CDR1 and CDR2 (germline): SGHVS, FQNEAQ. CDR3 nucleotide sequence: TGTGCCAGCAGCTCTTTAGGGAGCTCCTACAATGAGCAGTTCTTC. Translated: CASSSLGSSYNEQFF.

The chain is built from TRBV28 and TRBJ1-4, with 7 bases that match TRBD1. J lost 5 bases, V lost 3 bases, and 6 bases had no gene match. Germline-derived CDR1 and CDR2 are MDHEN and SYDVKM. CDR3 size: 15 residues. The DNA for the CDR3 is TGTGCCAGCAGTTTGTGGGCGACAGGGAATGAAAAACTGTTTTTT. Its protein product is CASSLWATGNEKLFF.

The chain joins TRBV10-1 to TRBJ1-1, with D perhaps matching TRBD1 (6 bases). Per the germline V gene, CDR1 is WNHNN and CDR2 is SYGVQD (reference sequence). Trimming left V 6 bases short and J 6 bases short, with 14 bases between. This CDR3 is built from 13 residues. The CDR3 nucleotides read TGCGCCAGCAGCGCGGGACAAATCCCTGAAGCTTTCTTT. This codes for CASSAGQIPEAFF.

This sequence joins TRBV9 and TRBJ2-1; D is uncertain. Trimming removed 2 bases at V and 4 bases at J, with 13 bases between. Germline loops: CDR1 SGDLS, CDR2 YYNGEE. This CDR3 spans 15 amino acids. The CDR3 is CASSVGQNFYNEQFF. CDR3 in DNA: TGTGCCAGCAGCGTTGGTCAGAACTTTTACAATGAGCAGTTCTTC.

The gene calls are TRBV11-2 and TRBJ1-2; D possibly corresponds to TRBD1 (6 bases). The CDR3 extends over 17 amino acids. The germline gives CDR1 SGHAT, CDR2 FQNNGV. Trimming took off 5 bases at V and 0 bases at J, with 19 bases between the two ends. The CDR3 sequence: CASSVVPGELANYGYTF. DNA of the CDR3: TGTGCCAGCAGCGTTGTCCCAGGGGAGTTAGCTAACTATGGCTACACCTTC.

The CDR3 loop reads CASSLGAGGYTF. DNA for the CDR3: TGTGCCAGCAGCTTAGGAGCCGGCGGCTACACCTTC. J is TRBJ1-2 and V is TRBV7-9; D unclear. Trimming shortened V by 1 base and J by 8 bases, and 8 bases separated the two germline ends. Germline lookup yields CDR1 SEHNR and CDR2 FQNEAQ (reference sequence). This CDR3 spans 12 amino acids.

The gene calls are TRBV28 and TRBJ2-7; 7 bases are shared with TRBD1. V gave up 2 bases and J gave up 0 bases; unmatched junction bases: 4. Germline loops: CDR1 MDHEN, CDR2 SYDVKM. This CDR3 is built from 15 residues. The CDR3 sequence: CASSLTGALSYEQYF. Here the CDR3 DNA reads TGTGCCAGCAGTTTAACAGGGGCCCTCTCCTACGAGCAGTACTTC.

The CDR3 nucleotides read TGTGCCAGCAGCTTGGTGCAGGTTGGCAGGACAAACTTCTATGGCTACACCTTC. Its translation: CASSLVQVGRTNFYGYTF. The chain combines TRBV11-2 with TRBJ1-2, with a weak D call TRBD1 (5 bases). Germline V gene data show CDR1 as SGHAT and CDR2 as FQNNGV. CDR3 length: 18 amino acids. The ends were cut back, 3 bases at V and 4 bases at J, with 24 bases in the middle. Together with reference TRBV11-2 and TRBJ1-2, the CDR3 gives the full variable domain: EAGVAQSPRYKIIEKRQSVAFWCNPISGHATLYWYQQILGQGPKLLIQFQNNGVVDDSQLPKDRFSAERLKGVDSTLKIQPAKLEDSAVYLCASSLVQVGRTNFYGYTFGSGTRLTVV.

J is TRBJ2-5 and V is TRBV6-6; no reliable D call. The CDR3 spans 13 residues. V lost 7 bases, J lost 4 bases, and 13 bases lay in between. The V gene's germline CDR1 is MNHNY and CDR2 SVGAGI (reference sequence). CDR3 loop: CASTQDVSETQYF. As DNA, the CDR3 is TGTGCCAGCACTCAGGACGTGTCAGAGACCCAGTACTTC.

The V and J genes are TRBV24-1 and TRBJ2-2, with TRBD2 matching 7 bases. V dropped 4 bases and J dropped 4; count of bases not matched to a gene: 11. In germline, CDR1 is KGHDR, CDR2 SFDVKD. The CDR3 is 17 residues long. The CDR3 region is CATSEPPGREGTGELFF. The DNA of the CDR3 is TGTGCCACCAGTGAGCCCCCGGGGAGGGAAGGCACCGGGGAGCTGTTTTTT.

The rearrangement joins TRBV14 to TRBJ1-2; D perhaps matches TRBD1 (6 bases). Germline V lookup: CDR1 SGHDN, CDR2 FVKESK. Trimming removed 1 base at V and 6 bases at J, with 12 bases between. This CDR3 is built from 14 residues. CDR3 in amino acids: CASSQAGGADGYTF. The DNA for the CDR3 is TGTGCCAGCAGCCAAGCGGGGGGCGCGGATGGCTACACCTTC.